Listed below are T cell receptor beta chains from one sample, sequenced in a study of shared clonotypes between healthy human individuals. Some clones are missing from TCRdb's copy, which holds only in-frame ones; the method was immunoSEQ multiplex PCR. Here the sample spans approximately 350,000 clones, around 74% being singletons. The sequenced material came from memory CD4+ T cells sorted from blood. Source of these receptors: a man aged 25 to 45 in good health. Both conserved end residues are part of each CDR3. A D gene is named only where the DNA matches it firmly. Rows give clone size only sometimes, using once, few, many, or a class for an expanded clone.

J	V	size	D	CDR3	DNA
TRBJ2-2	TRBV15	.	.	CATSRDQVPGELFF	TGTGCCACCAGCAGAGATCAGGTCCCCGGGGAGCTGTTTTTT
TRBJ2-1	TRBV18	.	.	CASTLTGRRGYDNEQFF	TGTGCCAGCACACTTACCGGGAGAAGGGGGTACGACAATGAGCAGTTCTTC
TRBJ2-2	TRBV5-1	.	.	CASRVVGELFF	TGCGCCAGCAGGGTGGTGGGGGAGCTGTTTTTT
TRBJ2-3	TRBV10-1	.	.	CARGKSTDTQYF	TGCGCCAGAGGGAAAAGCACAGATACGCAGTATTTT
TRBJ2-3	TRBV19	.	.	CASSDRSTDTQYF	TGTGCCAGTAGCGATAGGAGCACAGATACGCAGTATTTT
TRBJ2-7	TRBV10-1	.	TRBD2	CASSEFSGRASYEQYF	TGCGCCAGCAGTGAGTTTAGCGGGAGGGCCTCCTACGAGCAGTACTTC
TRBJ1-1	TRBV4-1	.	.	CASSHPGNSEAFF	TGCGCCAGCAGCCACCCAGGAAACAGTGAAGCTTTCTTT
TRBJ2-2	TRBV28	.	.	CASSTSRGGTGELFF	TGTGCCAGCAGTACATCCAGGGGGGGCACCGGGGAGCTGTTTTTT
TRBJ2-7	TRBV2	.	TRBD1	CASREPGQGSREQYF	TGTGCCAGCAGGGAACCGGGACAGGGGTCCCGCGAGCAGTACTTC
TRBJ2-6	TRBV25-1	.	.	CASMSAGQGGANVLTF	TGTGCCAGCATGAGCGCAGGGCAGGGGGGGGCCAACGTCCTGACTTTC
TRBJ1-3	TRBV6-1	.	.	CASSVPRLVGNTIYF	TGTGCCAGCAGTGTCCCCAGACTGGTGGGAAACACCATATATTTT
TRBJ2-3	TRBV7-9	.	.	CASSDVGTPMEDTQYF	TGTGCCAGCAGCGACGTAGGAACACCGATGGAAGATACGCAGTATTTT
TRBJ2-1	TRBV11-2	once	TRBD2	CASSLGREAGEQFF	TGTGCCAGCAGCTTAGGGCGGGAGGCAGGTGAGCAGTTCTTC
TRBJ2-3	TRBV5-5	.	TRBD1	CASSLVTGGVDTQYF	TGTGCCAGCAGCTTGGTGACAGGGGGCGTAGATACGCAGTATTTT
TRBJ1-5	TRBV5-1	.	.	CASSLSGSNQPQHF	TGCGCCAGCAGCTTGTCGGGTAGCAATCAGCCCCAGCATTTT
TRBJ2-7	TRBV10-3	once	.	CATRKDTYEQYF	TGTGCCACGAGAAAAGACACCTACGAGCAGTACTTC
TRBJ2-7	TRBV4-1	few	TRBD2	CASSQATSGGGLYEQYF	TGCGCCAGCAGCCAAGCGACTAGCGGGGGGGGACTCTACGAGCAGTACTTC
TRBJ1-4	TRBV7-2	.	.	CASSFTMTGRYNEKLFF	TGTGCCAGCAGCTTTACCATGACGGGACGGTATAATGAAAAACTGTTTTTT
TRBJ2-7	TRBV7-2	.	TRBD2	CASSRTASGDFYEQYF	TGTGCCAGCAGCCGAACCGCTAGCGGGGATTTCTACGAGCAGTACTTC
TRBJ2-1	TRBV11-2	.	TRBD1	CASSLDRDRGHNEQFF	TGTGCCAGCAGCTTAGACCGGGACAGGGGGCACAATGAGCAGTTCTTC
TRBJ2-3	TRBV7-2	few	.	CASSLSLVGKDTQYF	TGTGCCAGCAGCTTAAGTCTAGTAGGCAAGGATACGCAGTATTTT
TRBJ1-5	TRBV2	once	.	CASSFGTGGNQPQHF	TGTGCCAGCAGTTTTGGGACGGGGGGCAATCAGCCCCAGCATTTT
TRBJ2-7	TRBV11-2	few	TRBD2	CASRSTSWDGEQYF	TGTGCCAGCAGATCGACTAGCTGGGACGGCGAGCAGTACTTC
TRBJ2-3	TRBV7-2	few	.	CASSQYADTQYF	TGTGCCAGCAGCCAATACGCAGATACGCAGTATTTT
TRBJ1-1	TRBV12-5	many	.	CASGLGRQRGVDTEAFF	TGTGCTAGTGGTTTGGGACGTCAAAGGGGGGTCGACACTGAAGCTTTCTTT
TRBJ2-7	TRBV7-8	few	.	CASSLAGSGDLSYEQYF	TGTGCCAGCAGCTTAGCAGGGTCAGGCGACCTCTCCTACGAGCAGTACTTC
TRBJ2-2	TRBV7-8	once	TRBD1	CASSLLGPTGMWTGELFF	TGTGCCAGCAGCTTACTGGGACCGACAGGGATGTGGACCGGGGAGCTGTTTTTT
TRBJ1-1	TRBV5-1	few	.	CASSFFGDTEAFF	TGCGCCAGCAGCTTCTTTGGCGACACTGAAGCTTTCTTT
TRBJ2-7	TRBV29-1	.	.	CSVVPPGDEQYF	TGCAGCGTCGTCCCCCCGGGGGACGAGCAGTACTTC
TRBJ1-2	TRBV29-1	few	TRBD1	CSVEEQTGGKYGYTF	TGCAGCGTTGAAGAGCAGACAGGGGGAAAGTATGGCTACACCTTC
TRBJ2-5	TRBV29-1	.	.	CSVSSRGETQYF	TGCAGCGTATCGTCTAGGGGAGAGACCCAGTACTTC
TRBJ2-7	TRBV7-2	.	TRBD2	CASSLDGRRYEQYF	TGTGCCAGCAGCTTAGACGGGAGGAGATACGAGCAGTACTTC
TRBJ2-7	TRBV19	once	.	CASSISSGVHEQYF	TGTGCCAGTAGTATCTCATCGGGCGTCCACGAGCAGTACTTC
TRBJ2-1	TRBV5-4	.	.	CASSRGQSNEQFF	TGTGCCAGCAGCCGCGGCCAAAGTAATGAGCAGTTCTTC
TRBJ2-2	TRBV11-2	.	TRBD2	CASSLTRGSPVIGELFF	TGTGCCAGCAGCTTAACCCGCGGGAGTCCGGTTATCGGGGAGCTGTTTTTT
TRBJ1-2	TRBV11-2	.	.	CASSLFSPRQDGYTF	TGTGCCAGCAGCTTATTTTCCCCACGGCAGGACGGCTACACCTTC
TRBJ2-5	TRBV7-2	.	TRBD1	CASSLEWDRPRETQYF	TGTGCCAGCAGCTTAGAATGGGACAGGCCTCGGGAGACCCAGTACTTC
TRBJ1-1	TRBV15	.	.	CATSRDWAMGSEAFF	TGTGCCACCAGCAGAGATTGGGCAATGGGGAGCGAAGCTTTCTTT
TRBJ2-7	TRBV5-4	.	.	CASSQKGLPYEQYF	TGTGCCAGCAGCCAAAAAGGACTACCCTACGAGCAGTACTTC
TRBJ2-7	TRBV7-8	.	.	CASSPWAGSEQYF	TGTGCCAGCAGCCCCTGGGCCGGAAGCGAGCAGTACTTC
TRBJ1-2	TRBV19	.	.	CASSILLDRFNYGYTF	TGTGCCAGTAGTATACTCCTGGACAGATTTAACTATGGCTACACCTTC